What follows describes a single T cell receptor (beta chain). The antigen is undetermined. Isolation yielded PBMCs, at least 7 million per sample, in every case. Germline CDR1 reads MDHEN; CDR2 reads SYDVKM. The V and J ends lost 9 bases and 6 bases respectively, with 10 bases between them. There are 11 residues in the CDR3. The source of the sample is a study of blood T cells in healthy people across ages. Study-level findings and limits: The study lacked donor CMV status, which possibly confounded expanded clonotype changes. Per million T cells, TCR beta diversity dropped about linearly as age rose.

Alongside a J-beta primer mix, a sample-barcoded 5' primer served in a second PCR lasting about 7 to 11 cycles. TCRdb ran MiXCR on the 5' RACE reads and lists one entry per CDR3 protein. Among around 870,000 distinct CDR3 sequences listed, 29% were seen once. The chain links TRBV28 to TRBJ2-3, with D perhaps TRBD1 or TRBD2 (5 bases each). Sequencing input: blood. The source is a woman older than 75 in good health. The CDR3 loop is CASQWGDTQYF. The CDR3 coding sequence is TGTGCCAGTCAATGGGGGGATACGCAGTATTTT.